This TCR beta chain was recorded in a study of neurological immune-mediated disorders. Trimming left V 7 bases short and J 3 bases short, with 11 bases between. CDR1 is SGHRS, CDR2 YFSETQ, per germline. The CDR3 consists of 13 residues. TCRdb re-analysed the 5' RACE reads in MiXCR, keeping a single row per CDR3 protein. The sample consists of some 37,000 distinct CDR3 sequences, 10% of them appearing once. This clonotype was seen ten or more times. This sequence was found in a woman younger than 45 with HTLV-1-associated myelopathy (HAM/TSP). The rearrangement uses TRBV5-1 and TRBJ2-1; D possibly corresponds to TRBD2 (6 bases). Material for sequencing was PBMCs. The CDR3 nucleotides are TGCGCCAGCGCGCGGGGAAACTACAATGAGCAGTTCTTC. Translated, it gives CASARGNYNEQFF.